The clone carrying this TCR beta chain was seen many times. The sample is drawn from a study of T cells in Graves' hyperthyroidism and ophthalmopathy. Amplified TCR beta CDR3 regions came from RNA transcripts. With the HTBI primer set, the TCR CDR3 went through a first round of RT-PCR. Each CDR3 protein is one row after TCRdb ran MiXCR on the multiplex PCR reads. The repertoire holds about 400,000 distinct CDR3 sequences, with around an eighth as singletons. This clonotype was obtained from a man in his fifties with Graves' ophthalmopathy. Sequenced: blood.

The CDR3 protein is CASTSPGTGRRQETQYF. The DNA of the CDR3 is TGTGCCTCCACCTCCCCCGGGACAGGGCGTCGCCAAGAGACCCAGTACTTC. J is TRBJ2-5 and V is TRBV30, with TRBD1 identical over 9 bases. Germline assignment: CDR1 GTSNPN and CDR2 SVGIG (reference sequence). V was clipped by 7 bases and J by 1 base; unmatched bases: 16. This CDR3 has 17 residues.